The 2 T cell receptor beta chains listed next were all sequenced from one sample in a study of blood T cell repertoires in COVID-19. Libraries were prepared by immunoSEQ multiplex PCR; TCRdb keeps only in-frame clonotypes and omits some of them. The profile shows 270,000 or so clones, roughly 88% of them singletons. Sequences were obtained from PBMCs or T cells enriched from blood (not recorded which). Every receptor here comes from a woman aged 35 to 49 with acute COVID-19.

The V call is TRBV19, the J call TRBJ1-2; possible D gene TRBD1, 6 bases. The germline V gene has CDR1 LNHDA and CDR2 SQIVND (reference sequence). V was cut by 9 bases and J by 8 bases, with 25 bases left in between. This CDR3 spans 15 amino acids. DNA for the CDR3: TGTGCCAGCGGGTTCCCAACCGCGCCAGGGGTCGGCTACACCTTC. Translated: CASGFPTAPGVGYTF.

The chain employs TRBV14 and TRBJ2-7, with a weak D call TRBD2 (5 bases). CDR3 length: 14 amino acids. V gave up 1 base and J gave up 0 bases, with 7 bases separating them. Germline CDR1 reads SGHDN; CDR2 reads FVKESK. The CDR3 coding sequence is TGTGCCAGCAGCCAAGGCGGGTCCTCCTACGAGCAGTACTTC. This sequence encodes CASSQGGSSYEQYF.